The rows below give T cell receptor beta chains drawn from one sample of a study of monozygotic twins with inflammatory bowel disease. For each CDR3 protein, TCRdb gives one entry from its re-call of the 5' RACE reads, without DNA. The table for this sample gives some 170,000 distinct CDR3 sequences. Material for sequencing was blood. These receptors came from a human donor with ulcerative colitis or Crohn's disease, or a healthy co-twin of an affected twin (not recorded which). The CDR3 runs from the conserved cysteine through the conserved F or W.

j_call	v_call	cdr3_aa
TRBJ1-5	TRBV28	CASTVGDRRFFQHF
TRBJ2-7	TRBV5-1	CASSATGGHEQYF
TRBJ2-7	TRBV7-2	CASSFFDEQYF
TRBJ2-7	TRBV3-1	CASSLEGWTAYEQYF
TRBJ2-7	TRBV20-1	CSARLRRATYF
TRBJ1-5	TRBV14	CASSQERGQPQHF
TRBJ2-4	TRBV9	CASSTRDRPRNIQYF
TRBJ1-1	TRBV7-2	CASSLGRGRGTEAFF
TRBJ2-7	TRBV12-3/TRBV12-4	CASSSLWNSYEQYF
TRBJ2-2	TRBV28	CASTPGHRAGELFF
TRBJ2-1	TRBV20-1	CSARDRLGGLAYNEQFF
TRBJ1-4	TRBV28	CASSLFLLATNEKLFF
TRBJ2-7	TRBV28	CASSSGTPRGEQYF
TRBJ2-1	TRBV5-1	CASSPDWNGGDEQFF
TRBJ1-2	TRBV12-3/TRBV12-4	CASSFSGGGYGYTF
TRBJ2-4	TRBV5-1	CASSLEGQGEDIQYF
TRBJ2-3	TRBV7-9	CASTSTDTQYF
TRBJ1-2	TRBV4-3	CASSQVGTGAGYGYTF
TRBJ2-1	TRBV6-1	CASSRTSGSYNEQFF
TRBJ2-1	TRBV5-4	CASSLTTTYNEQFF
TRBJ1-5	TRBV24-1	CATSAPGQNQPQHF
TRBJ2-1	TRBV18	CASSQSSGRNYNEQFF
TRBJ1-2	TRBV5-4	CASSSGRGKGYTF